The TCR beta chain described here comes from a study of cytomegalovirus exposure and HLA in healthy donors. A multiplex PCR was run with 60 Vbeta primers and 13 Jbeta primers. Profiling relied on immunoSEQ multiplex PCR, and the TCRdb table lists in-frame clones only, not all of them. The sample holds around 97,000 clones, around 73% seen once. The trim removed 1 base at V and 7 bases at J, leaving 4 bases unmatched. CDR1 SGHRS and CDR2 YFSETQ come from the germline V gene. The CDR3 contains 15 residues. The chain recombines TRBV5-1 with TRBJ1-6; 8 bases are a match to TRBD1. Sequenced sample: PBMCs. The TCR comes from a man aged 40-50 years in good health and CMV-seronegative. CDR3 loop: CASSLSGTGNSPLHF. The CDR3 DNA sequence: TGCGCCAGCAGCTTGTCGGGGACAGGCAATTCACCCCTCCACTTT. Combining the CDR3 with reference TRBV5-1 and TRBJ1-6 gives the whole variable domain KAGVTQTPRYLIKTRGQQVTLSCSPISGHRSVSWYQQTPGQGLQFLFEYFSETQRNKGNFPGRFSGRQFSNSRSEMNVSTLELGDSALYLCASSLSGTGNSPLHFGNGTRLTVT.